These 10 T cell receptor beta chains came from one sample sequenced in a study of post-analysis software for immune sequencing data. Study-level findings and limits: A few TRBV segments appeared more often in patients than in controls, and TRBV5-6, TRBV5-1 and TRBV20-1 were among these.

Every TCR beta cDNA library bore unique molecular identifiers. MiXCR, run by TCRdb on the PCR reads, gives a single entry per CDR3 protein. Of around 500,000 distinct CDR3 sequences in the sample, roughly 34% were seen once. Their specific antigens are unknown. Sequencing was performed on blood. The source is a girl younger than 18 with multiple sclerosis.

The V call is TRBV5-1, the J call TRBJ1-6; TRBD1 agrees at 7 bases. This CDR3 spans 16 amino acids. Germline lookup yields CDR1 SGHRS and CDR2 YFSETQ. After removal of 0 bases from V and 7 bases from J, the junction contained 7 bases not matched to a gene. The CDR3 bases are TGCGCCAGCAGCTTGGGTACGGGACAGCTCAATTCACCCCTCCACTTT. The encoded protein is CASSLGTGQLNSPLHF.

This clonotype was counted only a few times. The rearrangement uses TRBV20-1 and TRBJ1-4; 8 nucleotides line up with TRBD1. CDR3 length equals 15 residues. Looked up from germline, CDR1 is DFQATT and CDR2 is SNEGSKA (reference sequence). With V trimmed by 5 bases and J by 5 bases, 10 bases remained unmatched. The CDR3 DNA reads TGCAGTGCTCGGGAAGACAGGGGCGGGAATGAAAAACTGTTTTTT. Translation: CSAREDRGGNEKLFF.

The chain couples TRBV2 to TRBJ1-4, with D possibly being TRBD1 (6 bases). This CDR3 is 14 amino acids long. Looked up from germline, CDR1 is SNHLY and CDR2 is FYNNEI. V was pared by 2 bases and J by 8 bases, with 12 bases between. In DNA form, the CDR3 reads TGTGCCAGCAGTGAACGACAGGAGGGAGAAAAACTGTTTTTT. This codes for CASSERQEGEKLFF.

The V call is TRBV29-1, the J call TRBJ2-4; the D call may be TRBD1 or TRBD2 (5 bases each). The CDR3 runs to 12 residues. Germline loops: CDR1 SQVTM, CDR2 ANQGSEA. Trimming took off 6 bases at V and 5 bases at J, with 11 bases between the two ends. The CDR3 DNA reads TGCAGCGTCGCGCAGGGAGAAAACATTCAGTACTTC. Protein: CSVAQGENIQYF.

There are a few counts of this clonotype. The chain is built from TRBV29-1 and TRBJ2-7, with D perhaps matching TRBD2 (6 bases). Germline values: CDR1 SQVTM, CDR2 ANQGSEA. This CDR3 has 13 residues. Trimming removed 4 bases from V and 6 bases from J, with 16 bases in between. The CDR3 bases are TGCAGCGTTGCGAGCGGGCTTACATCCGAGCAGTACTTC. It encodes CSVASGLTSEQYF.

This rearrangement joins TRBV6-2 or TRBV6-3 to TRBJ2-7; D possibly corresponds to TRBD1 (5 bases). V was pared by 6 bases and J by 2 bases, with 14 bases between. Germline V gives CDR1 MNHEY, CDR2 SVGEGT. The CDR3 is 14 residues long. CDR3 amino acids: CASSPWGSTYEQYF. DNA for the CDR3: TGTGCCAGCAGCCCCTGGGGCAGCACCTACGAGCAGTACTTC.

The chain couples TRBV28 to TRBJ1-2; D possibly corresponds to TRBD1 (6 bases). CDR3 length: 14 residues. Germline CDR1 reads MDHEN; CDR2 reads SYDVKM. V was cut by 7 bases and J by 7 bases, with 19 bases left in between. CDR3 nucleotide sequence: TGTGCCAGCAACACGGTAGCAGGGGAGGTTGGCTACACCTTC. It translates to CASNTVAGEVGYTF.

The sample holds a few counts of this clonotype. V gene TRBV3-1 combines with J gene TRBJ2-3; 7 bases map to TRBD2. CDR1 LGHDT and CDR2 YNNKEL come from the germline V gene (reference sequence). V shed 2 bases and J 3 bases; nucleotides not matched to a gene: 5. There are 15 residues in the CDR3. CDR3 coding DNA: TGTGCCAGCAGCCAACCGGGGGGACGGACAGATACGCAGTATTTT. This sequence encodes CASSQPGGRTDTQYF.

This chain uses TRBV6-5 with TRBJ2-3; D unclear. The V end was cut by 9 bases, the J end by 2 bases, with 9 bases between. CDR1 is MNHEY, CDR2 SVGAGI, per germline. This CDR3 region has 12 residues. This chain's CDR3 is CASGRNTDTQYF. In DNA form, the CDR3 reads TGTGCCAGTGGACGGAACACAGATACGCAGTATTTT.

This clonotype was counted ten times or more. The V gene is TRBV7-6, the J gene TRBJ2-7, with D hard to call. The CDR3 is 13 residues long. V dropped 5 bases and J dropped 3 bases, with 11 bases sitting between them. Germline CDR1 and CDR2: SGHVS and FNYEAQ. The CDR3 nucleotides are TGTGCCAGCAGCGTTAACCGTGACTACGAGCAGTACTTC. This gives the protein CASSVNRDYEQYF.